This T cell receptor (beta chain) was sequenced in a study of cytomegalovirus exposure and HLA in healthy donors. Study outcomes and limitations: In a later analysis, parvovirus B19, influenza, CMV and Epstein-Barr virus appeared linked to several top co-occurrence clusters. Later genetic work tied a missense DCLRE1C variant to beta-chain V and J trimming. Cytomegalovirus status was reportedly diagnosed by the classifier with high specificity and sensitivity.

Everyone who donated was a healthy bone marrow donor. Points on this clone: Its antigen is currently unknown.

Researchers ran the PCR with 60 Vbeta and 13 Jbeta primers. This table comes from immunoSEQ multiplex PCR, and its TCRdb copy is limited to in-frame clones, with some not included. This sample has 130,000 to 150,000 clones, with roughly 80% found just once. The V end was cut by 6 bases, the J end by 10 bases, with 13 bases between. Germline loops: CDR1 MDHEN, CDR2 SYDVKM. This CDR3 region has 13 residues. Source material: PBMCs. The rearrangement joins TRBV28 to TRBJ1-6; D unresolved. The sequence derives from a woman aged 40 to 50 in good health and CMV-seropositive. The CDR3 nucleotides read TGTGCCAGCAGCCTACGTTTTAGCTCACCCCTCCACTTT. This gives the protein CASSLRFSSPLHF.